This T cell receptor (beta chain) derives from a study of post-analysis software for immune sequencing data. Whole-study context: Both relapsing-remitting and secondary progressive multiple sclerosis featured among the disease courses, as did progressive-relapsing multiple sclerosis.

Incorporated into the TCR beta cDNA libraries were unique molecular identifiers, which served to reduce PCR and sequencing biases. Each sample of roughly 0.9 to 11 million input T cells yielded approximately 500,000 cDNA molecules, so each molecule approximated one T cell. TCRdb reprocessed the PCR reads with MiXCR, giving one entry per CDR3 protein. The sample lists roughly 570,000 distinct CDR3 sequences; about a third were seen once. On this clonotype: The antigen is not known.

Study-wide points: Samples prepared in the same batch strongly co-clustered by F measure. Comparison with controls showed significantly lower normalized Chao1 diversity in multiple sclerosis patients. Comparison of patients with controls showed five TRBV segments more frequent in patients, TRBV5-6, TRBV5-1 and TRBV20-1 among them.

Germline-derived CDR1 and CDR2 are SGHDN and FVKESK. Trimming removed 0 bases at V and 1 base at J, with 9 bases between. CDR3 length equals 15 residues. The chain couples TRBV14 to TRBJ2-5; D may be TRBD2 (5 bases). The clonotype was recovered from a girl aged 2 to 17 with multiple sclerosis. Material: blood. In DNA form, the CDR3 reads TGTGCCAGCAGCCAAGATGGGCTAGCCCAAGAGACCCAGTACTTC. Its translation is CASSQDGLAQETQYF.